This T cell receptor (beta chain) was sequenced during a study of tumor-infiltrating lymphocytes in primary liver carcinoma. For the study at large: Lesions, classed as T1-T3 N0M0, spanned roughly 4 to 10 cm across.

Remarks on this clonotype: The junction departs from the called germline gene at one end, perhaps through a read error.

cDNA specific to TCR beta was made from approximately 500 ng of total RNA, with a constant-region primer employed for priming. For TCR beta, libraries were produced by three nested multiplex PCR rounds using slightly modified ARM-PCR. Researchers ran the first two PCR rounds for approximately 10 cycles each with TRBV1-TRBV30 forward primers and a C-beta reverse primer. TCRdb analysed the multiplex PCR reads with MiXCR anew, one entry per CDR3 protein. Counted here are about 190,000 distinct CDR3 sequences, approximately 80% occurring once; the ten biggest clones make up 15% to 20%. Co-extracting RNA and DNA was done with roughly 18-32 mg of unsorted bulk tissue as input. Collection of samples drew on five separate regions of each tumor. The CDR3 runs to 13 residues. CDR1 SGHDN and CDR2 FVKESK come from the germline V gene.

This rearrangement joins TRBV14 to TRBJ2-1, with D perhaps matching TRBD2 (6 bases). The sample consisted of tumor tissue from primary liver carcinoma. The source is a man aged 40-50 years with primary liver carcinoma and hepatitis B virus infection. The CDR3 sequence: CASSPWEVGEQFF. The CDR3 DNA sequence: TGCGCCAGCAGCCCCTGGGAGGTCGGGGAGCAGTTCTTC.